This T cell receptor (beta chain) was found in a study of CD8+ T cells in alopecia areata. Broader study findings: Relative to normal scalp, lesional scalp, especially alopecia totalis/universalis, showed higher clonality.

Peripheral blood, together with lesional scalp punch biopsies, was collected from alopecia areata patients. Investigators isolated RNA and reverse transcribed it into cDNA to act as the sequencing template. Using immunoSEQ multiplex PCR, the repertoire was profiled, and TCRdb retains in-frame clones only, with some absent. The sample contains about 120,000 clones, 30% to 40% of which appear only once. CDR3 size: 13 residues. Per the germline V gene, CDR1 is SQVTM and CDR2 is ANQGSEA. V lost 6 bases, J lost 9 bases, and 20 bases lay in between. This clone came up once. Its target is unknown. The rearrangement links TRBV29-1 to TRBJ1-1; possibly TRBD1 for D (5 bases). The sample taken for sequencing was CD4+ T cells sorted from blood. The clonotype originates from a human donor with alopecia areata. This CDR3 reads CSVSRDEHMKAFF. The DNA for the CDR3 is TGCAGCGTGTCCAGGGATGAACATATGAAAGCTTTCTTT.